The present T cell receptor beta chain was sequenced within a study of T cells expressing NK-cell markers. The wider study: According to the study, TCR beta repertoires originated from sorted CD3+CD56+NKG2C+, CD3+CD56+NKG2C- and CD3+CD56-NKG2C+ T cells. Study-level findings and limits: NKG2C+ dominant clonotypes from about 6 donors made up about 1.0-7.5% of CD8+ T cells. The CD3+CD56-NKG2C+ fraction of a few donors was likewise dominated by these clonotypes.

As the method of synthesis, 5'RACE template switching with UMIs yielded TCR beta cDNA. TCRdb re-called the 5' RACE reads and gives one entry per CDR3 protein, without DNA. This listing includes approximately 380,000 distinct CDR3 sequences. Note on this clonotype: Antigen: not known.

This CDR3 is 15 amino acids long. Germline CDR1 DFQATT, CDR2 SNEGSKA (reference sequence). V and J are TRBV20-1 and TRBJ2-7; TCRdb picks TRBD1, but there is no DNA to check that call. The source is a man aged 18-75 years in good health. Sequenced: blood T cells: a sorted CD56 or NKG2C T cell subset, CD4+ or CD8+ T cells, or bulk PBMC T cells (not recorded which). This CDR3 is CSARDSEPEGYEQYF.